These 15 T cell receptor beta chains came from one sample sequenced in a study of T cell repertoires in cytomegalovirus infection. Each CDR3 protein gets one entry after TCRdb re-called the reads with MiXCR. The table has 230,000 or so distinct CDR3 sequences, 35% to 40% seen once. These receptors' antigens are unknown. The material was CD8+ T cells from cultured PBMCs, obtained from culture after CMV antigen stimulation. The origin of the receptors is a human donor in good health (CMV status not recorded). Some clones in this sample may be carry-over from other donors' samples.

The sample holds many counts of this clonotype. The J gene is TRBJ1-1, the V gene TRBV12-3 or TRBV12-4; a possible D gene is TRBD1 (5 bases). The CDR3 sequence is 15 residues long. The ends were cut back, 5 bases at V and 5 bases at J, with 18 bases in the middle. The CDR3 loop is CASSLGGVGGTEAFF. For the CDR3, the DNA is TGTGCCAGCAGTCTGGGGGGGGTCGGAGGGACTGAAGCTTTCTTT.

The J gene is TRBJ2-6, the V gene TRBV4-1; D gene unclear. The CDR3 runs 15 residues. Trimming stripped 1 base from V and 2 bases from J, with 6 bases between. The germline V gene has CDR1 MGHRA and CDR2 YSYEKL. The CDR3 DNA sequence: TGCGCCAGCAGCCAAGGTCCAGCTGGGGCCAACGTCCTGACTTTC. Translation: CASSQGPAGANVLTF.

This clonotype was observed a few times. V and J are TRBV27 and TRBJ2-1; D unresolved. The CDR3 runs 13 residues. V lost 5 bases, J lost 7 bases, and 12 bases lay in between. Germline values: CDR1 MNHEY, CDR2 SMNVEV (reference sequence). The CDR3 bases are TGTGCCAGCAGTCTCAGCACCTTTAATGAGCAGTTCTTC. It yields the protein CASSLSTFNEQFF.

This clonotype was picked up many times. The gene calls are TRBV7-8 and TRBJ2-7; 12 nucleotides agree with TRBD2. Germline-derived CDR1 and CDR2 are SGHVS and FQNEAQ. J gave up 6 bases and V 4 bases, and 7 bases lay outside the gene matches. This CDR3 has 15 residues. This chain's CDR3 is CASSSQTSGGFEQYF. The CDR3, as DNA: TGTGCCAGCAGCTCCCAGACTAGCGGGGGCTTCGAGCAGTACTTC.

This clonotype was seen more than once but under ten times. The chain combines TRBV20-1 with TRBJ2-1; 8 bases match TRBD2. The V and J ends lost 3 bases and 4 bases, in that order; junction bases with no gene match: 14. From germline, CDR1 is DFQATT and CDR2 SNEGSKA (reference sequence). The CDR3 is 17 residues long. CDR3 sequence (DNA): TGCAGTGCTAGGGTCCTGGGGGTAGCGGGAATTTACAATGAGCAGTTCTTC. It is translated as CSARVLGVAGIYNEQFF.

The chain recombines TRBV19 with TRBJ2-3, with 7 bases that match TRBD1. This CDR3 is 16 amino acids long. V trimming: 5 bases; J trimming: 0 bases; junction bases outside the gene matches: 8. Germline V gene sequence: CDR1 LNHDA, CDR2 SQIVND (reference sequence). The CDR3 nucleotides are TGTGCCAGTAGTCCGGGGACAGAGATTAGCACAGATACGCAGTATTTT. It is translated as CASSPGTEISTDTQYF.

This clonotype occurred a few times. The rearrangement links TRBV7-6 to TRBJ2-7; TRBD1 matches at 8 bases. CDR1 is SGHVS, CDR2 FNYEAQ, per germline. This CDR3 spans 15 amino acids. V shed 0 bases and J 7 bases; nucleotides not matched to a gene: 8. CDR3 loop: CASSLATGTGGEQYF. For the CDR3, the DNA is TGTGCCAGCAGCTTAGCAACCGGGACAGGAGGTGAGCAGTACTTC.

This chain joins TRBV6-2 or TRBV6-3 and TRBJ2-4, with D tentatively TRBD1 (5 bases). Trimming took off 6 bases at V and 0 bases at J, with 9 bases between the two ends. Germline CDR1 and CDR2: MNHEY and SVGEGT. The CDR3 totals 14 residues. CDR3 sequence reads: CASSPREAKNIQYF. The CDR3 region has the DNA TGTGCCAGCAGCCCCAGGGAAGCCAAAAACATTCAGTACTTC.

The J gene is TRBJ2-5, the V gene TRBV5-4, with D perhaps matching TRBD2 (6 bases). The CDR3 covers 15 residues. V was cut by 1 base and J by 5 bases, with 15 bases left in between. Germline CDR1 and CDR2: SGHNT and YYREEE (reference sequence). CDR3 nucleotides: TGTGCCAGCAGCTTGTGGGCTAGCGAAGGGGAGACCCAGTACTTC. It is translated as CASSLWASEGETQYF.

The chain joins TRBV5-6 to TRBJ2-3; 13 bases are a match to TRBD2. Germline V gene sequence: CDR1 SGHDT, CDR2 YYEEEE. Trimming at V came to 5 bases and at J to 4 bases, leaving 7 bases not matched to a gene. The CDR3 length is 16 residues. The CDR3 nucleotides are TGTGCCAGCAGTCGGACTAGCGGGAGTTTTTCAGATACGCAGTATTTT. Protein product: CASSRTSGSFSDTQYF.

This clonotype has more than one count but fewer than ten. The chain employs TRBV18 and TRBJ1-1; D gene uncertain. Germline CDR1 and CDR2: KGHSH and LQKENI. Trimming left V 3 bases short and J 2 bases short, with 4 bases between. The CDR3 loop spans 12 amino acids. CDR3 loop: CASSPGNTEAFF. The CDR3 DNA reads as TGTGCCAGCTCACCGGGAAACACTGAAGCTTTCTTT.

Only a few counts were recorded for this clonotype. A much bigger clone sits one base away, suggesting this may be a read error. The genes are TRBV11-2 and TRBJ2-3, with D unresolved. This CDR3 has 14 amino acids. CDR1 is SGHAT and CDR2 is FQNNGV in the germline V gene. V lost 2 bases, J lost 1 base, and 7 bases lay in between. The CDR3 coding sequence is TGTGCCAGCAGCTTAACCTGGGGCACAGATACGCAGTATTTT. Its protein is CASSLTWGTDTQYF.

This clonotype was found many times. This rearrangement joins TRBV12-3 or TRBV12-4 to TRBJ2-2, with 10 bases aligning to TRBD2. The V gene end was trimmed by 5 bases and the J gene end by 5 bases; junction bases not matched to a gene: 5. The CDR3 loop spans 15 amino acids. The CDR3 here is CASSLLTSGTGELFF. The CDR3 DNA reads TGTGCCAGCAGTCTCCTGACTAGCGGGACCGGGGAGCTGTTTTTT.

The sample holds a few counts of this clonotype. The V gene is TRBV7-9, the J gene TRBJ1-1, with D unresolved. V was clipped by 6 bases and J by 4 bases, with 9 bases between them. Per germline, CDR1 SEHNR and CDR2 FQNEAQ (reference sequence). There are 12 residues in the CDR3. As DNA, the CDR3 is TGTGCCAGCAGGGGGTTAGTCACTGAAGCTTTCTTT. This encodes CASRGLVTEAFF.

The chain joins TRBV20-1 to TRBJ1-6; 7 bases agree with TRBD1. Germline loops: CDR1 DFQATT, CDR2 SNEGSKA (reference sequence). V gave up 2 bases and J gave up 2 bases; unmatched junction bases: 6. CDR3 length: 16 residues. CDR3 in DNA: TGCAGTGCTAGAAACAGGGGCCTAGCCTATAATTCACCCCTCCACTTT. It specifies CSARNRGLAYNSPLHF.